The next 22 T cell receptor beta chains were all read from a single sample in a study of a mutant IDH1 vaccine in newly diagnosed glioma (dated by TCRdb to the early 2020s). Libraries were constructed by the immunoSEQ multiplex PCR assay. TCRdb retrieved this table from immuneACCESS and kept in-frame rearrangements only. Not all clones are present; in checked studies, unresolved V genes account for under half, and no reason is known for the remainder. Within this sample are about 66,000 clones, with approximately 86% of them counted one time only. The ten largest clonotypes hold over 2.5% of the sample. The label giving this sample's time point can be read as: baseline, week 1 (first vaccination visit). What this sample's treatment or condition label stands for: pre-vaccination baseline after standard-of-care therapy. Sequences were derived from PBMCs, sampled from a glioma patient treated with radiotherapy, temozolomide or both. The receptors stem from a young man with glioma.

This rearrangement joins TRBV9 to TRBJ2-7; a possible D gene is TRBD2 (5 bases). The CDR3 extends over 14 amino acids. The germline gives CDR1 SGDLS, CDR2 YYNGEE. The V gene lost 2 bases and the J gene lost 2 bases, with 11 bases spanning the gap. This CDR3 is CASSVGGSTYEQYF. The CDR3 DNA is TGTGCCAGCAGCGTCGGAGGCAGTACCTACGAGCAGTACTTC.

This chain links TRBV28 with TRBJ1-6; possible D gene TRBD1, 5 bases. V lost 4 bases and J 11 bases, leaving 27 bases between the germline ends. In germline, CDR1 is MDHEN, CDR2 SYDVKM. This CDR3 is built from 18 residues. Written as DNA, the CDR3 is TGTGCCAGCAGTTCTATAAAGTCAGGGATCGGTTTCAATCCACCCCTCCACTTT. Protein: CASSSIKSGIGFNPPLHF.

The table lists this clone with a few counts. The CDR3 nucleotides read TGTGCCACCAGCATTAGCGCTGAAGCTTTCTTT. As protein: CATSISAEAFF. The chain couples TRBV15 to TRBJ1-1, with D unresolved. This CDR3 spans 11 amino acids. Deletions cut 4 bases from V and 6 bases from J, with 6 bases between. Germline CDR1 LNHNV, CDR2 YYDKDF (reference sequence).

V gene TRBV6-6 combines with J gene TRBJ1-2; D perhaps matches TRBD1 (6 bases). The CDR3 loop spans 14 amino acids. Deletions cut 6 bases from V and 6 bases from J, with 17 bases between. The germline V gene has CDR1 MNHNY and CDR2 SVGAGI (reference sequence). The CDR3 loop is CASRPQGIRDGYTF. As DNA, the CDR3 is TGTGCCAGCAGACCCCAGGGGATCAGGGATGGCTACACCTTC.

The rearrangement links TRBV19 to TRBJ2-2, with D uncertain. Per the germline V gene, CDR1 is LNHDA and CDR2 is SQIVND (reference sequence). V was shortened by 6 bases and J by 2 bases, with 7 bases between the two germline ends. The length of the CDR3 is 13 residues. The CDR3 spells CASRYSNTGELFF. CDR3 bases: TGTGCCAGTAGGTACAGTAACACCGGGGAGCTGTTTTTT. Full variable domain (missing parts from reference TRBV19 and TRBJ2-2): DGGITQSPKYLFRKEGQNVTLSCEQNLNHDAMYWYRQDPGQGLRLIYYSQIVNDFQKGDIAEGYSVSREKKESFPLTVTSAQKNPTAFYLCASRYSNTGELFFGEGSRLTVL.

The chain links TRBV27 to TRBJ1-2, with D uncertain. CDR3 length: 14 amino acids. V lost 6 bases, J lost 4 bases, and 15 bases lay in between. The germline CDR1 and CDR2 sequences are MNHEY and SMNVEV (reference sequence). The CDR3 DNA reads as TGTGCCAGCAGCTACCGGAAGTGGGGCTATGGCTACACCTTC. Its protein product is CASSYRKWGYGYTF.

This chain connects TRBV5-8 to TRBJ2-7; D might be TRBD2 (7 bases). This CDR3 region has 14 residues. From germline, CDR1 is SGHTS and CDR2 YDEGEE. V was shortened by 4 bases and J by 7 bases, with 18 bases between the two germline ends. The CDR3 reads CASSLDGGRGEQYF. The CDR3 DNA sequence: TGTGCCAGCAGCCTAGACGGGGGGCGCGGAGAGCAGTACTTC.

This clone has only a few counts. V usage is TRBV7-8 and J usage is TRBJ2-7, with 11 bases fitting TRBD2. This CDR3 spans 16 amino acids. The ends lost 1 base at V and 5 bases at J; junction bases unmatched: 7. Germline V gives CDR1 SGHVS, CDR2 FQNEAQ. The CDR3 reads CASSLELAGGPNEQYF. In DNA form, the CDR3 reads TGTGCCAGCAGCTTAGAATTAGCGGGGGGGCCTAACGAGCAGTACTTC.

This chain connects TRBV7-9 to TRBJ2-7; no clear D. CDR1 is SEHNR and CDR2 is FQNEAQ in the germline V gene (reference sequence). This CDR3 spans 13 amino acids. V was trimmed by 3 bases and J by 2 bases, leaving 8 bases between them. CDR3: CASSLDATYEQYF. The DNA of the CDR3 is TGTGCCAGCAGCTTGGACGCTACCTACGAGCAGTACTTC.

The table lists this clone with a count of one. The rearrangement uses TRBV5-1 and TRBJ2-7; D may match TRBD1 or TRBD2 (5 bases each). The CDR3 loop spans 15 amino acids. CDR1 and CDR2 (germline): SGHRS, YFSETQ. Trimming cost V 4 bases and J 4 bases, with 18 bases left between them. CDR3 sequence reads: CASSPYGRGVYEQYF. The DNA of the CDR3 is TGCGCCAGCAGCCCGTATGGACGGGGCGTGTACGAGCAGTACTTC.

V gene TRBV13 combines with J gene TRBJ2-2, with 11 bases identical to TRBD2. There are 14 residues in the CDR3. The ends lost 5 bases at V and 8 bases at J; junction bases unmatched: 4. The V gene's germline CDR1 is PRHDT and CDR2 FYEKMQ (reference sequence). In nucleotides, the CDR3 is TGTGCCAGCAGCCTCTGGACTAGCGGGGGGGAGCTGTTTTTT. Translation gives CASSLWTSGGELFF. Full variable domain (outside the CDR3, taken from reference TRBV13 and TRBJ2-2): AAGVIQSPRHLIKEKRETATLKCYPIPRHDTVYWYQQGPGQDPQFLISFYEKMQSDKGSIPDRFSAQQFSDYHSELNMSSLELGDSALYFCASSLWTSGGELFFGEGSRLTVL.

CDR3 loop: CASYGIRDKIGYEQYF. The CDR3, as DNA: TGCGCCAGCTACGGAATCCGGGACAAAATAGGCTACGAGCAGTACTTC. The chain recombines TRBV5-1 with TRBJ2-5, with D possibly being TRBD1 (6 bases). The J call could be wrong; TRBJ2-7 is a better fit for the DNA end. The CDR3 is 16 residues long. Germline V lookup: CDR1 SGHRS, CDR2 YFSETQ.

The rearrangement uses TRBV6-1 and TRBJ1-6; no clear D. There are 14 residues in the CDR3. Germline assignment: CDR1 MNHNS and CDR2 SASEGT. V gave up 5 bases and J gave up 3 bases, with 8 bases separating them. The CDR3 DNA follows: TGTGCCAGCAGTTATGGTATCTATAATTCACCCCTCCACTTT. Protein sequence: CASSYGIYNSPLHF.

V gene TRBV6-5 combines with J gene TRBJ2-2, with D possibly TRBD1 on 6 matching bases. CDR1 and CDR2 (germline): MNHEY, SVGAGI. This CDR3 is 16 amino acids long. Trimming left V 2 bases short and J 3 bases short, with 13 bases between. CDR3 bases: TGTGCCAGCAGTTACAAGGGGGAGTTATACACCGGGGAGCTGTTTTTT. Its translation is CASSYKGELYTGELFF.

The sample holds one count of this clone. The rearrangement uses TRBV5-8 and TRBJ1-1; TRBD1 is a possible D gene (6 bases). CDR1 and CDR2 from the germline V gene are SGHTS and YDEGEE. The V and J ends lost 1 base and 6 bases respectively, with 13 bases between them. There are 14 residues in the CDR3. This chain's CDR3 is CASSLTGKGAEAFF. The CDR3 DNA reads TGTGCCAGCAGCTTGACAGGTAAGGGGGCTGAAGCTTTCTTT.

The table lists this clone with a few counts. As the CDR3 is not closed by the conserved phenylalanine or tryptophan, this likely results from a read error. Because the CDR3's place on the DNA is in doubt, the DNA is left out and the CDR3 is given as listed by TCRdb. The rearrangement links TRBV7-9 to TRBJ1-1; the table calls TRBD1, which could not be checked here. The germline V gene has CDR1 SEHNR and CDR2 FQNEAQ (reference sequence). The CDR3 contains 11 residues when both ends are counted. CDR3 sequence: CASSWNRDIGI.

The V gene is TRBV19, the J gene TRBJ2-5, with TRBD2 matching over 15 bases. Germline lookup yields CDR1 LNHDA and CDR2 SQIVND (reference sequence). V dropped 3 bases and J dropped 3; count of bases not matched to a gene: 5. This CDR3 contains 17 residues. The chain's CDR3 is CASSMGLAGGLKETQYF. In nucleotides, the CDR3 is TGTGCCAGTAGTATGGGACTAGCGGGGGGCCTCAAAGAGACCCAGTACTTC.

The CDR3 protein is CASSQGQTSTDTQYF. CDR3 bases: TGTGCCAGCAGCCAAGGACAGACGAGCACAGATACGCAGTATTTT. This chain uses TRBV14 with TRBJ2-3; tentative D call: TRBD1 (5 bases). In germline, CDR1 is SGHDN, CDR2 FVKESK. The V end lost 1 base, the J end lost 0 bases, and 8 bases lay between the germline ends. The CDR3 spans 15 residues.

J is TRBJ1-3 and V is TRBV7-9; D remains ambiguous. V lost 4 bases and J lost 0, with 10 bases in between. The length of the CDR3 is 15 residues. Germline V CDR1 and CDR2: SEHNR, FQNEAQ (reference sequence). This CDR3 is CASSSDGSSGNTIYF. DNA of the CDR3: TGTGCCAGCAGCTCGGACGGGAGCTCTGGAAACACCATATATTTT.

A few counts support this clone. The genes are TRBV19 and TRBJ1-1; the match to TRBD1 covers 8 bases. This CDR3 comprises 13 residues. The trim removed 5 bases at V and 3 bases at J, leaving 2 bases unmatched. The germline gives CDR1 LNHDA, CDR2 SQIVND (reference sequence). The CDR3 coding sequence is TGTGCCAGTAGTCCGACAGGGGACACTGAAGCTTTCTTT. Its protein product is CASSPTGDTEAFF.

The CDR3 nucleotides read TGTGCCAGCCGGGCCGGGACAGGGGGAAACTATGGCTACACCTTC. Translating it yields CASRAGTGGNYGYTF. The chain recombines TRBV6-4 with TRBJ1-2; 11 positions match TRBD1. The CDR3 runs 15 residues. Trimming at V came to 8 bases and at J to 2 bases, leaving 7 bases not matched to a gene. Germline CDR1 MRHNA, CDR2 SNTAGT.

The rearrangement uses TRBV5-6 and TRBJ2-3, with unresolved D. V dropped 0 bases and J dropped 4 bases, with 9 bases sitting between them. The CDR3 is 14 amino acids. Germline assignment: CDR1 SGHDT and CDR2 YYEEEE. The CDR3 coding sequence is TGTGCCAGCAGCTTGGGGCAGTACGCAGATACGCAGTATTTT. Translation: CASSLGQYADTQYF.